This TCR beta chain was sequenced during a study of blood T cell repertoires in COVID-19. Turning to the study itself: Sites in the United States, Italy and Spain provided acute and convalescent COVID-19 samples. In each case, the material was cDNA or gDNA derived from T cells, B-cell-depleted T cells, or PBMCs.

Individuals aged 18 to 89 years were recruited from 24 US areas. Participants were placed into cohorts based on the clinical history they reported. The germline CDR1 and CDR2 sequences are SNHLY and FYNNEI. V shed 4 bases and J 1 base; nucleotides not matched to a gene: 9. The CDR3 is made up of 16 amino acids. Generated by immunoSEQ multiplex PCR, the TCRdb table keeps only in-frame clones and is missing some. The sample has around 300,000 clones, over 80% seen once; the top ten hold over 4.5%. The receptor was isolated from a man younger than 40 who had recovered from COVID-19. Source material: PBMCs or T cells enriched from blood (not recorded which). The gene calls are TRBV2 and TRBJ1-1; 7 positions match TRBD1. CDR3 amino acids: CASSAQDRKGNTEAFF. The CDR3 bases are TGTGCCAGCAGTGCCCAGGACAGGAAGGGGAACACTGAAGCTTTCTTT.